This T cell receptor beta chain stems from a study of blood T cell repertoires in COVID-19. About the research overall: The cDNA or gDNA used as material had been derived from T cells, B-cell-depleted T cells, or PBMCs.

Data came from immunoSEQ multiplex PCR; TCRdb stores just in-frame clones and leaves some out. The top ten hold 11% of the sample, which has 90,000 or so clones, approximately 88% seen once. The material sequenced was peripheral blood. The sequence was obtained from an elderly man with acute or convalescent COVID-19.

CDR3 region: CAISLAGDVQETQYF. DNA for the CDR3: TGTGCCATCAGCCTAGCGGGGGACGTCCAAGAGACCCAGTACTTC. V gene TRBV10-3 combines with J gene TRBJ2-5; 10 nucleotides line up with TRBD2. Germline V gene lookup returns CDR1 ENHRY and CDR2 SYGVKD. V lost 6 bases and J lost 1; bases outside the gene matches: 5. The CDR3 consists of 15 residues.